This T cell receptor beta chain was recovered during a study of T-cell reconstitution after alpha-beta-depleted transplantation in children. The study, taken as a whole, reports: Newly made T cells mostly supplied T-cell counts and diversity one year after transplant. Elevated TCRbeta diversity at day 60 was traced, in some patients, to surviving recipient T cells and thymic progenitors. The origin of alpha-beta T cells about two months after transplant was reportedly several hundred expanded graft clones.

This sample's TCRbeta library carried unique molecular identifier barcodes. From the PCR reads, TCRdb called clonotypes with MiXCR, one entry per CDR3 protein. Here the sample spans about 640,000 distinct CDR3 sequences, approximately 12% being singletons. Looked up from germline, CDR1 is MDHEN and CDR2 is SYDVKM. The CDR3 runs to 17 residues. V dropped 4 bases and J dropped 5; count of bases not matched to a gene: 15. This clonotype has more than one count but fewer than ten. The target antigen is unknown. This TCR was sampled from a male patient under 18 who had a stem cell transplant for acute myeloid leukemia, so the T cells may come from the graft donor. The V call is TRBV28, the J call TRBJ2-5, with 8 bases aligning to TRBD2. The sequences come from PBMCs, mostly from graft donor cells, collected 360 days after TCRalphabeta/CD19-depleted stem cell transplant. For the CDR3, the DNA is TGTGCCAGCAGTTCCCCCTTCGTCGGGAGGGCCAGGGAGACCCAGTACTTC. Encoded protein: CASSSPFVGRARETQYF.